The 7 T cell receptor beta chains below were found in one sample sequenced in a study of blood T cells in healthy people across ages. Through a sample-barcoded 5' primer and a J-beta primer mix, a second PCR was run for 7 to 11 cycles. TCRdb reprocessed the 5' RACE reads via MiXCR and lists one record per CDR3 protein. The table includes some 900,000 distinct CDR3 sequences, roughly 43% detected once. Sequencing used blood. These receptors came from a young man in good health.

The chain is built from TRBV5-1 and TRBJ2-1; 10 bases fit TRBD2. The CDR3 is 16 residues long. Germline-derived CDR1 and CDR2 are SGHRS and YFSETQ. J lost 4 bases, V lost 1 base, and 5 bases had no gene match. CDR3 in DNA: TGCGCCAGCAGCTTGTTACCTAGCGGGGGTTACAATGAGCAGTTCTTC. Protein product: CASSLLPSGGYNEQFF.

This clonotype was observed a few times. The CDR3 DNA reads TGTGCCAGCAGTGACTCATTGGGCTACGAGCAGTACTTC. It yields the protein CASSDSLGYEQYF. The chain recombines TRBV6-4 with TRBJ2-7, with D hard to call. Germline CDR1 is MRHNA and CDR2 is SNTAGT. The V end was cut by 0 bases, the J end by 3 bases, with 6 bases between. The CDR3 runs 13 residues.

Here the CDR3 DNA reads TGTGCCTCCATGGACTCGACCTCCTACAATGAGCAGTACTTC. As protein: CASMDSTSYNEQYF. This chain uses TRBV10-3 with TRBJ2-7; the D gene is possibly TRBD2 (5 bases). Germline assignment: CDR1 ENHRY and CDR2 SYGVKD. This CDR3 spans 14 amino acids. The V end was cut by 11 bases, the J end by 7 bases, with 24 bases between.

With respect to this clonotype: One junction end does not reproduce the germline sequence, and a read error may be involved. The gene calls are TRBV7-2 and TRBJ2-7; the D call may be TRBD1 or TRBD2 (5 bases each). The CDR3 is made up of 13 amino acids. The germline gives CDR1 SGHTA, CDR2 FQGNSA. CDR3 DNA sequence: TGTGCCGGCAGCCGGGACCAAGTTTACGAGCAGTACTTC. Its translation: CAGSRDQVYEQYF.

Points on this clonotype: Relative to the germline gene, one junction end is altered; a read error may explain this. This chain links TRBV5-1 with TRBJ2-7; D assignment may be TRBD1 or TRBD2 (5 bases each). CDR3 length equals 15 residues. The germline gives CDR1 SGHRS, CDR2 YFSETQ. DNA of the CDR3: TGCGCCGGCAGCTTGGAGGCAGGGACCTACTACGAGCAGTACTTC. This encodes CAGSLEAGTYYEQYF.

A few counts support this clonotype. This sequence joins TRBV7-2 and TRBJ2-5; no definite D call. Between the trimmed V and J ends, which lost 4 bases and 11 bases, there was a span of 14 bases. The CDR3 loop spans 12 amino acids. CDR1 and CDR2 from the germline V gene are SGHTA and FQGNSA. CDR3 nucleotides: TGTGCCAGCAGCTCCGACACCCGGTGGCAGTACTTC. Protein product: CASSSDTRWQYF.

The chain links TRBV11-2 to TRBJ2-1, with TRBD2 matching 14 bases. With 3 bases clipped from V and 7 bases from J, the junction kept 5 bases outside the gene matches. The CDR3 covers 16 residues. Germline values: CDR1 SGHAT, CDR2 FQNNGV. This chain's CDR3 is CASSFRTSGGPNEQFF. The CDR3 DNA reads TGTGCCAGCAGCTTCCGGACTAGCGGGGGGCCTAATGAGCAGTTCTTC.